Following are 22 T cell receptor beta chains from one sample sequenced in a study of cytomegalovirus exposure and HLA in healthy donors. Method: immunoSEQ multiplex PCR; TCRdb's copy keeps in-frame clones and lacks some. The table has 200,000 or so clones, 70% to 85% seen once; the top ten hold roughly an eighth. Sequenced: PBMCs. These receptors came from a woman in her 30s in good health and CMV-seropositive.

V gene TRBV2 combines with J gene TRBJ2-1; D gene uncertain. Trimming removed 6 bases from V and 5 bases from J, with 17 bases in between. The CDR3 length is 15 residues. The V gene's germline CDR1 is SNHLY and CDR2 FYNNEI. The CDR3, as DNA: TGTGCCAGCAGGGGTCTCTGGGCCCCCCACAATGAGCAGTTCTTC. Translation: CASRGLWAPHNEQFF.

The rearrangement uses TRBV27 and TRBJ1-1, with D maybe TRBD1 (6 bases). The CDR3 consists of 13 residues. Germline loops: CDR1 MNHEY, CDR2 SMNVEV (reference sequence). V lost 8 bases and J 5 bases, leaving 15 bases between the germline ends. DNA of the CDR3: TGTGCCAGCGCCGTAACAGGGATTACTGAAGCTTTCTTT. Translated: CASAVTGITEAFF.

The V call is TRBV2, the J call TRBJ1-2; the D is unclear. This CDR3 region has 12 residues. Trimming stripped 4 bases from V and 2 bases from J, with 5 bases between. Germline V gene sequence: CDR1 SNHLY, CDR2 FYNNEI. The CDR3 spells CASSGQNYGYTF. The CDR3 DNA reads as TGTGCCAGCAGTGGCCAGAACTATGGCTACACCTTC.

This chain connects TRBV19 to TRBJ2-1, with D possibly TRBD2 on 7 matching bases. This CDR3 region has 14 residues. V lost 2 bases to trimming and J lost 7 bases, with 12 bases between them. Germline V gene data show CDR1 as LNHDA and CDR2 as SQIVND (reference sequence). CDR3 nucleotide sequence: TGTGCCAGTAGTATAAGGGGGGGAAGGAATGAGCAGTTCTTC. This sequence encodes CASSIRGGRNEQFF.

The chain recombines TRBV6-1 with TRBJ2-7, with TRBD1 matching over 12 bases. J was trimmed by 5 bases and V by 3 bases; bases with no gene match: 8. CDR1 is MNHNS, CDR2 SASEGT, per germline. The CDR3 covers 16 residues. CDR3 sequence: CASSDGTGGQGNEQYF. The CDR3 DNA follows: TGTGCCAGCAGTGATGGGACAGGGGGCCAAGGGAACGAGCAGTACTTC.

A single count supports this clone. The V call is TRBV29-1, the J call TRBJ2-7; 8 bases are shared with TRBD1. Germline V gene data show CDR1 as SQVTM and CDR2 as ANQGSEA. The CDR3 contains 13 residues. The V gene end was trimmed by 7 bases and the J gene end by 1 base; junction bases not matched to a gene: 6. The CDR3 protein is CSARGTGSYEQYF. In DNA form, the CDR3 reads TGCAGCGCCAGGGGGACAGGATCCTACGAGCAGTACTTC.

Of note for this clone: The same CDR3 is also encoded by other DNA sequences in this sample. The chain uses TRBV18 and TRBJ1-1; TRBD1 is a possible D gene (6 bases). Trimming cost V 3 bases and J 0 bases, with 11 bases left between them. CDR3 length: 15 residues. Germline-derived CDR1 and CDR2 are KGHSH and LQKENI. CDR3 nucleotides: TGTGCCAGCTCACCTCCGACAGGATTGAACACTGAAGCTTTCTTT. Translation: CASSPPTGLNTEAFF.

CDR3 nucleotide sequence: TGTGCCAGCAGTAGGGGGCTAGCGGGAGGGAGGCGGGAGCAGTACTTC. Its protein product is CASSRGLAGGRREQYF. The rearrangement joins TRBV27 to TRBJ2-7, with 12 positions matching TRBD2. Germline lookup yields CDR1 MNHEY and CDR2 SMNVEV (reference sequence). With 5 bases clipped from V and 7 bases from J, the junction kept 12 bases outside the gene matches. This CDR3 contains 16 residues.

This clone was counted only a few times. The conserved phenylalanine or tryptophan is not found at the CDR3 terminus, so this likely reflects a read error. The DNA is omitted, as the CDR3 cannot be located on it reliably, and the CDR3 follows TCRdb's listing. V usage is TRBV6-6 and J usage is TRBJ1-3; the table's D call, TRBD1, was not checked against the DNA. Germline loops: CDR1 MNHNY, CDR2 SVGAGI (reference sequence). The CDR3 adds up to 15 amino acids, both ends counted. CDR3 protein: CASSYDPRQGSFVRV.

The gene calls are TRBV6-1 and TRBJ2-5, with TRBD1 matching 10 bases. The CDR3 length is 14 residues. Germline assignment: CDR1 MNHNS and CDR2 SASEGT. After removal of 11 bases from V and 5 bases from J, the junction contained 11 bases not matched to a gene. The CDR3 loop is CAGQKRGQGETQYF. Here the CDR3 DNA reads TGTGCCGGTCAGAAGAGGGGACAGGGGGAGACCCAGTACTTC.

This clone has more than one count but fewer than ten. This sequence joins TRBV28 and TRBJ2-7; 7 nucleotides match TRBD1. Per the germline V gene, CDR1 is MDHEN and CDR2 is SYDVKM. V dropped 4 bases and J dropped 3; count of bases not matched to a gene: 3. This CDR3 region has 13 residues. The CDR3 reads CASSYPGGYEQYF. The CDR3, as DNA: TGTGCCAGCAGTTACCCAGGGGGCTACGAGCAGTACTTC.

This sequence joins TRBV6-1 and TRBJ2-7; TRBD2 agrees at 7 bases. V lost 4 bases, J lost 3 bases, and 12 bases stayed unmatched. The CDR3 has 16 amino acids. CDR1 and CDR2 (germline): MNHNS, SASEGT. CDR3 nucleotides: TGTGCCAGCAGTGGCAGGACTAGGCTTATCCGCTACGAGCAGTACTTC. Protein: CASSGRTRLIRYEQYF.

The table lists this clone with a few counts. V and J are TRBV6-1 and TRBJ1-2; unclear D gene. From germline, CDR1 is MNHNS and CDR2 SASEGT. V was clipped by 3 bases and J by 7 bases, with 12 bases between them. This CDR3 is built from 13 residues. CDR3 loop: CASSESVVGGYTF. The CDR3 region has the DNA TGTGCCAGCAGTGAGTCGGTCGTTGGTGGCTACACCTTC.

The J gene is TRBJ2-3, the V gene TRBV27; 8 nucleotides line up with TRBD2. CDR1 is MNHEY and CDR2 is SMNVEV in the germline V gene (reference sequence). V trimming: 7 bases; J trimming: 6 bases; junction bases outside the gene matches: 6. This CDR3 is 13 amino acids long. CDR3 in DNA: TGTGCCAGCACCCGGAGCGGGAGCGATACGCAGTATTTT. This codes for CASTRSGSDTQYF.

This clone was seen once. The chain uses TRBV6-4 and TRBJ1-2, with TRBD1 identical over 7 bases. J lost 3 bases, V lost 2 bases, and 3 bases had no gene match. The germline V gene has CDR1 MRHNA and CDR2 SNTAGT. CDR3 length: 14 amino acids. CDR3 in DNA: TGTGCCAGCAGTGACGACAGGGCTTACTATGGCTACACCTTC. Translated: CASSDDRAYYGYTF.

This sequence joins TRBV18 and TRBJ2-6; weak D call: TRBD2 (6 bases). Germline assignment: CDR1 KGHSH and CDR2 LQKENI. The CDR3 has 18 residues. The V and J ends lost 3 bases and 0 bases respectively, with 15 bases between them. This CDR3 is CASSPTRRDHSGANVLTF. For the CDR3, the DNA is TGTGCCAGCTCACCGACTAGGCGGGACCACTCTGGGGCCAACGTCCTGACTTTC.

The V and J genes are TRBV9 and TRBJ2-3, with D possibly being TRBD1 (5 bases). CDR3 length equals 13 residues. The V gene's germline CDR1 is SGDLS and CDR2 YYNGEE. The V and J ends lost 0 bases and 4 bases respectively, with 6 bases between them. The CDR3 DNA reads TGTGCCAGCAGCGTAGGCAGGGCAGATACGCAGTATTTT. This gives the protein CASSVGRADTQYF.

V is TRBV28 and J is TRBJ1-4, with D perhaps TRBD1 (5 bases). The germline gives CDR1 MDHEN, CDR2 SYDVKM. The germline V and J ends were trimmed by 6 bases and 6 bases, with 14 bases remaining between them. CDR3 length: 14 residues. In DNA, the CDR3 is TGTGCCAGCAGCCGCACCGGGGGGGATGAAAAACTGTTTTTT. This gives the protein CASSRTGGDEKLFF. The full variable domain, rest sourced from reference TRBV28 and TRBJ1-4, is DVKVTQSSRYLVKRTGEKVFLECVQDMDHENMFWYRQDPGLGLRLIYFSYDVKMKEKGDIPEGYSVSREKKERFSLILESASTNQTSMYLCASSRTGGDEKLFFGSGTQLSVL.

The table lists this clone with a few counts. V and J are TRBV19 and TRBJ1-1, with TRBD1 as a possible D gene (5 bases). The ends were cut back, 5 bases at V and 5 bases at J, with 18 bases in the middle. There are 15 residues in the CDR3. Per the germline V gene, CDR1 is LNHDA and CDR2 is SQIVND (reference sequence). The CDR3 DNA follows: TGTGCCAGTAGTTCCTGGGGGGGATCCAGGACTGAAGCTTTCTTT. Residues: CASSSWGGSRTEAFF.

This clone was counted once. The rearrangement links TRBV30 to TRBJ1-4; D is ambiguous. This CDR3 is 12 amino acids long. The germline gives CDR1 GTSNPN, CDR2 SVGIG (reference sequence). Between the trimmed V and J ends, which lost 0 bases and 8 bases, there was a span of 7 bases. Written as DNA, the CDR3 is TGTGCCTGGAGTGTACATATGGAAAAACTGTTTTTT. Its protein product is CAWSVHMEKLFF.

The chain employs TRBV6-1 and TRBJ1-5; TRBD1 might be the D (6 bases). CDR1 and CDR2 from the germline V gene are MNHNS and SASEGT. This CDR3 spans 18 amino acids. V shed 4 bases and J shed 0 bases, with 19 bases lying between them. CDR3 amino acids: CASSVVRTAVYSNQPQHF. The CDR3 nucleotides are TGTGCCAGCAGTGTAGTCCGGACAGCCGTGTATAGCAATCAGCCCCAGCATTTT.

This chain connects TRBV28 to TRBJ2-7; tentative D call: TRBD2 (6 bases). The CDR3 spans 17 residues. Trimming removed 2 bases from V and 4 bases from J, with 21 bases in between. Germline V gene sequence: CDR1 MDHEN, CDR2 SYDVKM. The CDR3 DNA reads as TGTGCCAGCAGTTTAAGTCTTGGGGGGAAGCTCTTGTACGAGCAGTACTTC. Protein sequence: CASSLSLGGKLLYEQYF.